This entry lists 20 T cell receptor beta chains sequenced from one sample in a study of T cell responses to AZD1222 COVID-19 vaccine. The repertoire was sequenced with immunoSEQ multiplex PCR; TCRdb's copy has only in-frame clones and lacks some. The sample lists some 150,000 clones, over 80% seen once, with 2.5% to 3% in the top ten. This sample comprised peripheral blood, obtained on day 0 of MenACWY control vaccination. The source is an adult in good health.

This clone was recorded once. This sequence joins TRBV27 and TRBJ2-3; 14 bases line up with TRBD2. Trimming took 6 bases from V and 6 from J; bases not matched to a gene: 5. There are 15 residues in the CDR3. The germline V gene encodes CDR1 MNHEY and CDR2 SMNVEV (reference sequence). The chain's CDR3 is CASSPGLAGADTQYF. The CDR3 region has the DNA TGTGCCAGCAGCCCGGGACTAGCGGGAGCCGATACGCAGTATTTT.

This chain links TRBV6-2 or TRBV6-3 with TRBJ1-5; D perhaps matches TRBD1 (5 bases). Between the trimmed V and J ends, which lost 0 bases and 0 bases, there was a span of 18 bases. The CDR3 is made up of 19 amino acids. Germline CDR1 and CDR2: MNHEY and SVGEGT. The DNA of the CDR3 is TGTGCCAGCAGTTACTCCCCGGGACCTCGATTGAATAGCAATCAGCCCCAGCATTTT. Residues: CASSYSPGPRLNSNQPQHF.

The V and J genes are TRBV10-3 and TRBJ1-1; D call uncertain. V gave up 4 bases and J gave up 8 bases, with 14 bases separating them. The CDR3 totals 13 residues. CDR1 is ENHRY, CDR2 SYGVKD, per germline. In DNA, the CDR3 is TGTGCCATCAGTGCCGGACCACTGGGGGAAGCTTTCTTT. Translation gives CAISAGPLGEAFF.

This clone was recorded only once. The chain uses TRBV4-1 and TRBJ2-7, with D unresolved. Germline assignment: CDR1 MGHRA and CDR2 YSYEKL. V was clipped by 2 bases and J by 0 bases, with 11 bases between them. The CDR3 consists of 15 residues. The CDR3 DNA reads TGCGCCAGCAGCCAATTTGTACAGAGCTCCTACGAGCAGTACTTC. Translating it yields CASSQFVQSSYEQYF.

The chain recombines TRBV4-1 with TRBJ1-5; D is undetermined. Trimming pared 0 bases from V and 6 bases from J, leaving 12 bases between. The CDR3 consists of 15 residues. Germline assignment: CDR1 MGHRA and CDR2 YSYEKL. CDR3 in DNA: TGCGCCAGCAGCCAAGATTGGGCCTCCGCTCAGCCCCAGCATTTT. Residues: CASSQDWASAQPQHF.

The chain joins TRBV19 to TRBJ1-2; D perhaps matches TRBD1 (5 bases). Trimming pared 5 bases from V and 4 bases from J, leaving 20 bases between. The CDR3 spans 16 residues. The germline V gene has CDR1 LNHDA and CDR2 SQIVND (reference sequence). The CDR3 nucleotides are TGTGCCAGTAGTCAAGAGGGGACGCGGCGACTCTATGGCTACACCTTC. Protein: CASSQEGTRRLYGYTF.

The V and J genes are TRBV5-1 and TRBJ2-1; possible D gene TRBD2, 7 bases. Germline V gives CDR1 SGHRS, CDR2 YFSETQ. Trimming left V 0 bases short and J 4 bases short, with 11 bases between. This CDR3 contains 15 residues. This CDR3 reads CASSLAGGGYNEQFF. The CDR3 DNA is TGCGCCAGCAGCTTGGCGGGGGGCGGGTACAATGAGCAGTTCTTC.

This chain connects TRBV29-1 to TRBJ1-5; 8 bases are a match to TRBD1. This CDR3 contains 13 residues. Germline values: CDR1 SQVTM, CDR2 ANQGSEA. V shed 5 bases and J 2 bases; nucleotides not matched to a gene: 2. CDR3 residues: CSVTTGGNQPQHF. The CDR3 DNA sequence: TGCAGCGTTACGACAGGGGGCAATCAGCCCCAGCATTTT.

The rearrangement joins TRBV7-2 to TRBJ1-1; perhaps TRBD1 as D (5 bases). The germline gives CDR1 SGHTA, CDR2 FQGNSA. Trimming cost V 0 bases and J 0 bases, with 8 bases left between them. The CDR3 is 15 residues long. CDR3 DNA: TGTGCCAGCAGCTTAGCGCCGGGACTGAACACTGAAGCTTTCTTT. Translated, it gives CASSLAPGLNTEAFF.

The chain uses TRBV28 and TRBJ2-1; no clear D gene. CDR1 is MDHEN, CDR2 SYDVKM, per germline. The CDR3 has 13 residues. V lost 4 bases, J lost 2 bases, and 6 bases lay in between. CDR3 sequence (DNA): TGTGCCAGCAGTTCAAGGACCTACAATGAGCAGTTCTTC. It encodes CASSSRTYNEQFF.

The chain joins TRBV13 to TRBJ1-2, with 10 bases that match TRBD1. After removal of 3 bases from V and 2 bases from J, the junction contained 9 bases not matched to a gene. CDR3 size: 17 residues. Per germline, CDR1 PRHDT and CDR2 FYEKMQ (reference sequence). In nucleotides, the CDR3 is TGTGCCAGCAGCTTCCGGGACAGGGGCTCGGAAAACTATGGCTACACCTTC. Translating it yields CASSFRDRGSENYGYTF.

CDR3 sequence reads: CASSLGPATGNQPQHF. For the CDR3, the DNA is TGTGCCAGTAGCCTCGGGCCCGCCACGGGCAATCAGCCCCAGCATTTT. The V call is TRBV19, the J call TRBJ1-5; no reliable D call. The CDR3 is 16 amino acids. CDR1 is LNHDA and CDR2 is SQIVND in the germline V gene (reference sequence). V shed 6 bases and J shed 2 bases, with 17 bases lying between them.

The chain joins TRBV6-2 or TRBV6-3 to TRBJ2-6; possible D gene TRBD1, 5 bases. This CDR3 is 18 amino acids long. CDR1 and CDR2 (germline): MNHEY, SVGEGT. V shed 4 bases and J shed 0 bases, with 16 bases lying between them. CDR3 sequence (DNA): TGTGCCAGCAGTTTACGCCACAGGTTTCTCTCTGGGGCCAACGTCCTGACTTTC. Protein product: CASSLRHRFLSGANVLTF.

The chain combines TRBV6-5 with TRBJ1-6; D perhaps matches TRBD1 (5 bases). CDR3 length: 14 residues. V was shortened by 7 bases and J by 5 bases, with 12 bases between the two germline ends. Germline CDR1 and CDR2: MNHEY and SVGAGI. CDR3 nucleotides: TGTGCCAGCACTCCGGGACGGAATAATTCACCCCTCCACTTT. Protein: CASTPGRNNSPLHF.

The CDR3 DNA reads as TGTGCCAGCAGCTTACGGGCGGGATCGTCCTACGAGCAGTACTTC. This codes for CASSLRAGSSYEQYF. The genes are TRBV7-2 and TRBJ2-7; possible D gene TRBD2, 6 bases. Germline CDR1 reads SGHTA; CDR2 reads FQGNSA. The CDR3 length is 15 residues. Trimming pared 2 bases from V and 1 base from J, leaving 12 bases between.

J is TRBJ1-1 and V is TRBV7-2, with D possibly matching TRBD1 (6 bases). Germline CDR1 is SGHTA and CDR2 is FQGNSA. V was pared by 6 bases and J by 0 bases, with 8 bases between. The CDR3 is 13 amino acids. The CDR3 here is CASRRGLNTEAFF. The CDR3 region has the DNA TGTGCCAGCAGGCGGGGGCTGAACACTGAAGCTTTCTTT.

The J gene is TRBJ2-1, the V gene TRBV6-5, with D hard to call. The germline CDR1 and CDR2 sequences are MNHEY and SVGAGI. The CDR3 extends over 13 amino acids. With 5 bases removed from V and 9 bases from J, the gap between germline ends came to 14 bases. The CDR3 loop reads CASSQVDRSEQFF. The CDR3 DNA reads TGTGCCAGCAGTCAGGTTGACCGTAGTGAGCAGTTCTTC.

The rearrangement uses TRBV3-1 (or the pseudogene TRBV3-2) and TRBJ1-1, with a weak D call TRBD1 (5 bases). The CDR3 totals 15 residues. Germline CDR1 reads LGHDT; CDR2 reads YNNKEL (reference sequence). V lost 3 bases, J lost 7 bases, and 18 bases lay in between. The CDR3 coding sequence is TGTGCCAGCAGCCACGCTGGGACCAGAGGGAGTGAAGCTTTCTTT. As protein: CASSHAGTRGSEAFF.

The V and J genes are TRBV5-6 and TRBJ1-2; D uncertain. The CDR3 extends over 13 amino acids. Germline V CDR1 and CDR2: SGHDT, YYEEEE. The V and J ends lost 0 bases and 6 bases respectively, with 9 bases between them. For the CDR3, the DNA is TGTGCCAGCAGCTTGGGGGGAGAGGATGGCTACACCTTC. Encoded protein: CASSLGGEDGYTF.

The chain has TRBV7-2 and TRBJ2-5; D gene uncertain. The CDR3 runs to 13 residues. Germline V gene data show CDR1 as SGHTA and CDR2 as FQGNSA. V was clipped by 5 bases and J by 7 bases, with 14 bases between them. CDR3 DNA sequence: TGTGCCAGCAGCAGCCCTGTGGTAGGGACCCAGTACTTC. This sequence encodes CASSSPVVGTQYF.